This TCR beta chain was identified in a study of technical replicates of blood from a few donors. The method was immunoSEQ multiplex PCR; TCRdb's version includes in-frame clones alone and lacks a portion of them. The sample carries fewer than 80,000 clones, under 90% recorded once. On this clone: Germline and junction disagree at one end, which may indicate a read error.

The source of this sequence is a human donor in good health. Some clones in this sample may be carry-over from other donors' samples. Sequencing was carried out using PBMCs.

The CDR3 sequence: CASGEPALANTEAFF. In DNA, the CDR3 is TGTGCCAGCGGTGAACCCGCGCTCGCGAACACTGAAGCTTTCTTT. The chain has TRBV6-1 and TRBJ1-1; D gene uncertain. This CDR3 has 15 residues. CDR1 and CDR2 (germline): MNHNS, SASEGT.